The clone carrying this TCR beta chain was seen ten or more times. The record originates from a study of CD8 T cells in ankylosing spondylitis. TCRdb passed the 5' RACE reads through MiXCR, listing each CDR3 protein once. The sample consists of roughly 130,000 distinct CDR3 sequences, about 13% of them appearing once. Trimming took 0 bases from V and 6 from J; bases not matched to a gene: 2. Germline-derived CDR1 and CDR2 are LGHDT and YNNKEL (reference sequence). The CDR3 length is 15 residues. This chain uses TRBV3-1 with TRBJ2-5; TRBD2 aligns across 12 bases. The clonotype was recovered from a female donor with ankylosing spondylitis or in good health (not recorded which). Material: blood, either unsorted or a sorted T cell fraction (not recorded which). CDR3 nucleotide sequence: TGTGCCAGCAGCCAAGAAACTAGCGGGGGGCAGACCCAGTACTTC. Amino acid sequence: CASSQETSGGQTQYF.